This T cell receptor beta chain came from a study of Graves' ophthalmopathy and Graves' hyperthyroidism. Study summary: The stable label applied to hyperthyroidism with no ophthalmopathy within 18 months of follow-up.

This CDR3 spans 15 amino acids. V was pared by 5 bases and J by 7 bases, with 9 bases of the junction left unmatched. Amplified TCR beta CDR3 regions were obtained using RNA transcripts as template. The library came from an HTBI-primed first-round RT-PCR and a second-round multiplex PCR. One entry per CDR3 protein results from TCRdb running MiXCR on the multiplex PCR reads. The table records around 1,200,000 distinct CDR3 sequences, approximately 35% of them present only once. This clonotype has a handful of counts. Its antigen is currently unknown. Overall study findings and caveats: Blood also carried most expanded thyroid clonotypes exceeding 0.001 frequency. Ophthalmopathy could be told apart from stable hyperthyroidism by a 13-signature model (roughly 90% sensitivity, around 78% specificity).

The chain is built from TRBV12-3 or TRBV12-4 and TRBJ2-7, with 12 bases identical to TRBD1. This clonotype was obtained from an adult man with Graves' hyperthyroidism. The specimen was peripheral blood or thyroid tissue (not recorded which). CDR3 amino acids: CASSRPGQGAREQYF. The CDR3 DNA is TGTGCCAGCAGTCGTCCGGGACAGGGGGCACGGGAGCAGTACTTC.